The T cell receptor (beta chain) under discussion was sequenced for a study of human T cells and chemical hapten exposure. TCRdb used MiXCR to reprocess the RACE reads, holding one entry per CDR3 protein. The table lists 62,000 or so distinct CDR3 sequences, roughly 9.8% of them singletons, with approximately 5% in the top ten. Time point noted: pre-sensitization, week 0. Treatment in this sample: therapeutic diphenylcyclopropenone sensitization with weekly scalp DPC. This clonotype appeared many times. This CDR3 contains 15 residues. V was clipped by 4 bases and J by 7 bases, with 20 bases between them. Germline-derived CDR1 and CDR2 are MGHDK and SYGVNS.

The sequence was collected from a woman aged 45-60 years with alopecia areata. Some clones in this sample may be carry-over from other donors' samples. The chain links TRBV25-1 to TRBJ2-7; either TRBD1 or TRBD2 may fit D (5 bases each). Specimen: whole blood, collected in connection with sensitization to the hapten diphenylcyclopropenone (DPC). CDR3 nucleotides: TGTGCCAGCAGTGGTCAGGGACGACCTACGAAGGAGCAGTACTTC. It codes for CASSGQGRPTKEQYF.